This paragraph covers one T cell receptor (beta chain) sequence. Its antigen is still unknown. The sample is drawn from a study of T cell responses to AZD1222 COVID-19 vaccine. Study results and caveats: Clonal diversity may have been underestimated in mostly white British donors. Once two AZD1222 doses were given, Spike-specific TCR breadth and depth went up. Only a handful of AZD1222 recipients, more than 5 in all, had baseline seropositivity. Nearly half of unique spike-specific TCRs reportedly avoided B.1.351 and B.1.1.7 mutated regions.

The germline V gene has CDR1 MGHDK and CDR2 SYGVNS. The junction had 3 bases not matched to a gene; V was cut back by 6 bases and J by 8 bases. The length of the CDR3 is 13 residues. Using immunoSEQ multiplex PCR, the repertoire was profiled, and TCRdb retains in-frame clones only, with some absent. The sample lists some 130,000 clones; approximately 91% were seen once. The sample consisted of peripheral blood, taken 28 days after the second AZD1222 dose. The rearrangement uses TRBV25-1 and TRBJ1-4, with 10 bases identical to TRBD1. The clonotype originates from an adult who received the AZD1222 COVID-19 vaccine. The CDR3 DNA is TGTGCCAGCAGAGACAGGGGGCTCGAAAAACTGTTTTTT. Protein: CASRDRGLEKLFF.